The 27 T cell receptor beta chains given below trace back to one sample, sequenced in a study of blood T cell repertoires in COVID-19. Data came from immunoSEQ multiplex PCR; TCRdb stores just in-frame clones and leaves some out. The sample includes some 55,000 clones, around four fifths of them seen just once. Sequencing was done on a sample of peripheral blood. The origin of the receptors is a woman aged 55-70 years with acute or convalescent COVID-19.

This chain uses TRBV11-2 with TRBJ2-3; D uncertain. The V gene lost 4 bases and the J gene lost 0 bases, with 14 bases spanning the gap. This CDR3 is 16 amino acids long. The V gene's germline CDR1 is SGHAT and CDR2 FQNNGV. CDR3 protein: CASSSGEWASTDTQYF. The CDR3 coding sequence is TGTGCCAGCAGCTCCGGTGAATGGGCCAGCACAGATACGCAGTATTTT.

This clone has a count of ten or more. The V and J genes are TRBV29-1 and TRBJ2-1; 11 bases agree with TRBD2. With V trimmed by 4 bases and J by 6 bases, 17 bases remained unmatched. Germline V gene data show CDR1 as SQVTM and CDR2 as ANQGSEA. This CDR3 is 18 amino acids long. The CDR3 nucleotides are TGCAGCGTTGGGACTAGCGGGCCTCGGCTACGGACAAGCAATGAGCAGTTCTTC. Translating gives CSVGTSGPRLRTSNEQFF.

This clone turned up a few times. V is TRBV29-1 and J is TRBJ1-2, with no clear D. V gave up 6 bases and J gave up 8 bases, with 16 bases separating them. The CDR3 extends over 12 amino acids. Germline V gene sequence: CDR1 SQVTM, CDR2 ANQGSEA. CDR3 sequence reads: CSVSGGGTGYTF. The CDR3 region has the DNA TGCAGCGTGTCCGGTGGAGGTACAGGCTACACCTTC.

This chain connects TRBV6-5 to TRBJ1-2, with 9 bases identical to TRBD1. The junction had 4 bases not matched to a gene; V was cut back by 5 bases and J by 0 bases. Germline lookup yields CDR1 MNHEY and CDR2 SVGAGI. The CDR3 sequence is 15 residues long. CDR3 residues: CASSTGTGTNYGYTF. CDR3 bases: TGTGCCAGCAGTACAGGGACAGGGACTAACTATGGCTACACCTTC.

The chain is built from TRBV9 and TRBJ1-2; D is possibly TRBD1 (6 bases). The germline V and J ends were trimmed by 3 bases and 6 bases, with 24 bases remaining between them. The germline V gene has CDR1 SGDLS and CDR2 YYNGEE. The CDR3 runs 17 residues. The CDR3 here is CASSGAGQGRLSNGYTF. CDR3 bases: TGTGCCAGCAGCGGCGCCGGTCAGGGGAGACTGTCAAATGGCTACACCTTC.

CDR3 loop: CASSVGEGGTTEAFF. CDR3 in DNA: TGTGCCAGCAGCGTAGGAGAGGGGGGGACAACTGAAGCTTTCTTT. The chain joins TRBV9 to TRBJ1-1; tentatively, D is TRBD1 (6 bases). Germline V gene lookup returns CDR1 SGDLS and CDR2 YYNGEE. V lost 0 bases to trimming and J lost 5 bases, with 14 bases between them. This CDR3 is 15 amino acids long.

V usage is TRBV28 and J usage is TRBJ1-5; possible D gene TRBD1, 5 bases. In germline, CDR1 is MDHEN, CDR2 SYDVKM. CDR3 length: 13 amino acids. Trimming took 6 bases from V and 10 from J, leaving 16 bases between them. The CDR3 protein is CASREGKPSPQHF. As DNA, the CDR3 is TGTGCCAGCAGGGAGGGGAAACCCTCACCCCAGCATTTT.

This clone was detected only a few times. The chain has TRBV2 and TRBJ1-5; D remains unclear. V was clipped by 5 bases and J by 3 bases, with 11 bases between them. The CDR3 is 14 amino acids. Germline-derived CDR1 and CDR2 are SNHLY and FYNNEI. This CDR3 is CASSQRRDNQPQHF. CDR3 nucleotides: TGTGCCAGCAGTCAGAGGAGAGACAATCAGCCCCAGCATTTT.

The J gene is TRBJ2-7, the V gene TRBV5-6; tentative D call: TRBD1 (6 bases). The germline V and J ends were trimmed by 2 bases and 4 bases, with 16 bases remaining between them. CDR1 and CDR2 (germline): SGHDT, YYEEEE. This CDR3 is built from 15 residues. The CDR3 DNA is TGTGCCAGCAGCTTAATGGAGAGGGGGTTATACGAGCAGTACTTC. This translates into CASSLMERGLYEQYF.

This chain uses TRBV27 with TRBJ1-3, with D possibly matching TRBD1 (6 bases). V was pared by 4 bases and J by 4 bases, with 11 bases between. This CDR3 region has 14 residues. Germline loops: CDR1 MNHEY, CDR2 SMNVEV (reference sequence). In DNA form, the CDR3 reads TGTGCCAGCAGTTCGGTCAGGGGAGGAAACACCATATATTTT. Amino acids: CASSSVRGGNTIYF.

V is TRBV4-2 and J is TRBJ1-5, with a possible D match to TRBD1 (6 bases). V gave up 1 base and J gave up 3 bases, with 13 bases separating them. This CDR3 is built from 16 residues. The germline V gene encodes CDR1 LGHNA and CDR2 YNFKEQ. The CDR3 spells CASSQAVQGNNQPQHF. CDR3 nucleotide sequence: TGTGCCAGCAGCCAAGCGGTCCAGGGGAACAATCAGCCCCAGCATTTT.

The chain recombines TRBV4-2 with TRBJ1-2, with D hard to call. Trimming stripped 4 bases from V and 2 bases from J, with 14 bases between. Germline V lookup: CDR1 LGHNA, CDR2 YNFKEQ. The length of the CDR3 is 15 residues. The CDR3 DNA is TGTGCCAGCAGCCTTTCCCTTACGCTAAACTATGGCTACACCTTC. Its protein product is CASSLSLTLNYGYTF.

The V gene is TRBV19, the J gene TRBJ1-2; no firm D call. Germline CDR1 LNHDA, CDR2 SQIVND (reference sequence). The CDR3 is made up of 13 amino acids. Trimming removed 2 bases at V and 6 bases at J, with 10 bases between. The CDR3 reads CASSISTLDGYTF. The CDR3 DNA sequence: TGTGCCAGTAGTATATCCACTTTGGATGGCTACACCTTC.

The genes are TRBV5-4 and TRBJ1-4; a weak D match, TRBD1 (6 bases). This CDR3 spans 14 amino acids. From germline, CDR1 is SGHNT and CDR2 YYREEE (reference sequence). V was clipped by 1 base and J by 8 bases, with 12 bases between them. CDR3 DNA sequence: TGTGCCAGCAGCTTGTCAGGGGCTAGGGAAAAACTGTTTTTT. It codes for CASSLSGAREKLFF.

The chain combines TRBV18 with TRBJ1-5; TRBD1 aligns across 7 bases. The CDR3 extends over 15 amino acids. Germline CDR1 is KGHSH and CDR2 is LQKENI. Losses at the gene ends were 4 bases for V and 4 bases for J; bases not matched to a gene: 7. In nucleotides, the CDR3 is TGTGCCAGCTCACTTTCCGGGACAGTAAATCAGCCCCAGCATTTT. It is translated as CASSLSGTVNQPQHF.

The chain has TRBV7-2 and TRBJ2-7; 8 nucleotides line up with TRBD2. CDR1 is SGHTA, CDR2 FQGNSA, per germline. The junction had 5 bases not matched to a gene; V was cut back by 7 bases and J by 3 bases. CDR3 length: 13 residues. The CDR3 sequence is CASMGREVYEQYF. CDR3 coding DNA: TGTGCCAGCATGGGGCGGGAGGTCTACGAGCAGTACTTC.

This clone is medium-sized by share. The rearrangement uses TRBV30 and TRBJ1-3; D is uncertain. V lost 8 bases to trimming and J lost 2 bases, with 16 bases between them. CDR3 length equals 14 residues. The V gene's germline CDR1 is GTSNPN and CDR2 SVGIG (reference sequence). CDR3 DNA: TGTGCCGCAGGTGGCGCGTTTACTGGAAACACCATATATTTT. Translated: CAAGGAFTGNTIYF.

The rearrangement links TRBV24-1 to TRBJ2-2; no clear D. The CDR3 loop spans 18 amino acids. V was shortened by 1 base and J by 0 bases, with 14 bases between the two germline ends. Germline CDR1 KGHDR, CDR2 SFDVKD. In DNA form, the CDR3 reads TGTGCCACCAGTGATTTACCTTTTGGGCCCGCGAACACCGGGGAGCTGTTTTTT. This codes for CATSDLPFGPANTGELFF.

The CDR3 nucleotides read TGTGCCACCACGGGACAGGGGCCCCCGGAGCTGTTTTTT. This sequence encodes CATTGQGPPELFF. This chain joins TRBV6-6 and TRBJ2-2; 10 nucleotides agree with TRBD1. Germline V CDR1 and CDR2: MNHNY, SVGAGI (reference sequence). The CDR3 is made up of 13 amino acids. Trimming cost V 10 bases and J 10 bases; bases outside gene matches: 9.

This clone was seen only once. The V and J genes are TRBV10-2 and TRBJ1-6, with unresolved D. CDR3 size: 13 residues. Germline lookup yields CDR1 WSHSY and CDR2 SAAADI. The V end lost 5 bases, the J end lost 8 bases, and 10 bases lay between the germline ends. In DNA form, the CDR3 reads TGCGCCAGCAGTCCCGGGTTAGATTCACCCCTCCACTTT. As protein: CASSPGLDSPLHF.

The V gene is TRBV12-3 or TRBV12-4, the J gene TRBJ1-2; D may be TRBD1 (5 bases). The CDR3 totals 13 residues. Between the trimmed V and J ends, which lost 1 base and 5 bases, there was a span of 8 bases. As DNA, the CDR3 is TGTGCCAGCAGTTTAGGCAGGGAATATGGCTACACCTTC. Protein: CASSLGREYGYTF.

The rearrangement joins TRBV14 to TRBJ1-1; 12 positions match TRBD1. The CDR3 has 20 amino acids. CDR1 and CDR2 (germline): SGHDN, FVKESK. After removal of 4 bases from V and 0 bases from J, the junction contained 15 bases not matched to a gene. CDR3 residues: CASSPGQGAPLGILNTEAFF. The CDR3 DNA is TGTGCCAGCAGCCCGGGACAGGGGGCGCCCCTGGGAATTTTGAACACTGAAGCTTTCTTT.

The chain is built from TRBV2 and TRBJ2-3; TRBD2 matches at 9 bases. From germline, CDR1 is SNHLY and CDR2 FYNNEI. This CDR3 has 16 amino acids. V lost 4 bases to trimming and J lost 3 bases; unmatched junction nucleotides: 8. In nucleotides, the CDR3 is TGTGCCAGCAGTGCCTCTAGCGGGAAGAGAACAGATACGCAGTATTTT. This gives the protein CASSASSGKRTDTQYF.

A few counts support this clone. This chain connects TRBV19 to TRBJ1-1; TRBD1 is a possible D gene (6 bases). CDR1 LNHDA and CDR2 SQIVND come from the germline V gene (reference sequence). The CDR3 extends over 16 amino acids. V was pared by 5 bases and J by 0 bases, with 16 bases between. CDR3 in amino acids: CASSGRTGILNTEAFF. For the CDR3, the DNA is TGTGCCAGTAGTGGACGTACAGGGATTTTGAACACTGAAGCTTTCTTT.

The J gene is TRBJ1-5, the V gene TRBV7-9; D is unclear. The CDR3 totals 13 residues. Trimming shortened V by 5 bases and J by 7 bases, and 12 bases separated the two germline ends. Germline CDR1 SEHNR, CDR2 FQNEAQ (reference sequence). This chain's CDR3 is CASSPRAGQPQHF. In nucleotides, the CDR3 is TGTGCCAGCAGCCCGAGGGCGGGACAGCCCCAGCATTTT.

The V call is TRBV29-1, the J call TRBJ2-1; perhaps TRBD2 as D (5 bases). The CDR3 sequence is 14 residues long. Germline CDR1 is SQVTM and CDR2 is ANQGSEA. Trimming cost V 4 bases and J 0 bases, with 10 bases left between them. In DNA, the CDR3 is TGCAGCGTTGGACGGAGGAGCTCCTACAATGAGCAGTTCTTC. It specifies CSVGRRSSYNEQFF.

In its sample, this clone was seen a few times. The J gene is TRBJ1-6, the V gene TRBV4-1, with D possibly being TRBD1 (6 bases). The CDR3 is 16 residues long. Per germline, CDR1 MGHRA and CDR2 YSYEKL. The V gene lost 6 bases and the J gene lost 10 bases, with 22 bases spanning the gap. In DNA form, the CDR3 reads TGCGCCAGCAGTCCCAAGGGGTCAGGGGAACACTCACCCCTCCACTTT. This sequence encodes CASSPKGSGEHSPLHF.